The TCR beta chain under discussion was sequenced for a study of T cell responses to AZD1222 COVID-19 vaccine. CDR1 LNHDA and CDR2 SQIVND come from the germline V gene (reference sequence). V lost 7 bases to trimming and J lost 2 bases; unmatched junction nucleotides: 1. The CDR3 consists of 13 residues. General study points: Clonal diversity may have been underestimated, and the donors were mostly white British, with more females than males.

In the case of this clone: Its antigen is currently unknown.

Method: immunoSEQ multiplex PCR; TCRdb's copy keeps in-frame clones and lacks some. The sample records 160,000 or so clones, about 90% being singletons. The chain links TRBV19 to TRBJ2-3, with 9 nucleotides matching TRBD1. Sample: peripheral blood, taken on day 0 of AZD1222 vaccination. The TCR originated in an adult in good health. The CDR3 coding sequence is TGTGCCAGTAACAGGGGGCCCACAGATACGCAGTATTTT. It translates to CASNRGPTDTQYF.